Listed here is a single TCR beta chain. The antigen is unknown. The data were obtained in a study of cytomegalovirus exposure and HLA in healthy donors. Whole-study results and caveats: At a 0.05 false discovery rate, a later analysis found about 17,000 TCR beta sequences to be associated with HLA alleles.

The PCR ran on 60 Vbeta and 13 Jbeta primers. Only in-frame clones appear in the TCRdb table, and some are missing; sequencing was by immunoSEQ multiplex PCR. Among about 130,000 clones listed, about 8.5% were seen once. Trimming cost V 9 bases and J 9 bases, with 9 bases left between them. CDR1 is MNHNS, CDR2 SASEGT, per germline. This CDR3 has 11 amino acids. The material sequenced was PBMCs. V usage is TRBV6-1 and J usage is TRBJ1-6, with D maybe TRBD1 (6 bases). The origin of this receptor is a man aged 35-49 years in good health and CMV-seronegative. The CDR3 loop reads CASEDSSPLHF. Here the CDR3 DNA reads TGTGCCAGTGAGGACAGTTCACCCCTCCACTTT.